This note documents a single T cell receptor (beta chain) sequence. Only a few counts were recorded for this clonotype. It has no known antigen specificity. Within one base of it there is no much larger clone, and no base qualities were kept. Measured from the cysteine to the phenylalanine, the CDR3 is 15 residues long. Of the read, only the CDR3 DNA is kept; its 45 bases are in frame from base 1. The germline V gene gives CDR1 as SQVTM and CDR2 as ANQGSEA. From V the trimming removes 8 bases and from J it removes 1 base, while the gene matches leave 9 bases of the junction unaccounted for. Per the publication, the treatment or condition label means: allogeneic hematopoietic cell transplantation with graft depleted of TCRalphabeta T cells and CD19 B cells. Transplant recipients were children who received TCRalphabeta/CD19-depleted allogeneic hematopoietic cell grafts. The sample belongs to a study of T-cell reconstitution after alpha-beta-depleted transplantation in children (dated by TCRdb to about 2016). General notes on the study: T-cell immune reconstitution after TCRalphabeta/CD19-depleted allogeneic hematopoietic cell transplantation in children was quantitatively tracked in the study by means of TCR repertoire profiling.

Library preparation employed PCR. The sample was run on an Illumina HiSeq 2500. TCR library preparation used molecular barcoding, with unique molecular identifiers applied to normalize quantification of the TCRbeta repertoire. TCRdb reprocessing: public reads trimmed at Q25 with fastp, clones called with MiXCR, in-frame beta chains kept. Entries that share a CDR3 protein sequence are merged under the most common genes and DNA. The sample contains fewer than 550,000 distinct CDR3 sequences, about an eighth of them found a single time. 11% to 15% of the sample is held by the ten biggest clonotypes. The research as a whole found: The apparently early recovery of alphabetaT-cell counts about two months after transplant reportedly depended on only several hundred rapidly expanded clones that came from non-depleted graft cells. Over subsequent months, a decline in hyperexpanded clone frequencies was noted, and after one year, T-cell counts and TCRbeta diversity were mostly ascribed to newly produced T cells. In some patients, the high TCRbeta diversity seen at day 60 was put down to recipient T cells and intrathymic progenitors that had survived conditioning.

This sample comprised PBMCs, mostly from graft donor cells, obtained 180 days after TCRalphabeta/CD19-depleted stem cell transplant. The receptor was isolated from a female patient aged 2-9 years who had a stem cell transplant for aplastic anemia, so the T cells may come from the graft donor. Rearrangement joined TRBV29-1 to TRBJ1-2; 11 bases in the middle match TRBD1. The CDR3 amino acid sequence is: CSTGQGAQRNYGYTF. The nucleotides read TGCAGCACTGGACAGGGGGCCCAGCGTAACTATGGCTACACCTTC.